Listed below are T cell receptor beta chains from one sample, sequenced in a study of cytomegalovirus exposure and HLA in healthy donors. The protocol was immunoSEQ multiplex PCR, while the TCRdb copy is restricted to in-frame clones and leaves out a portion. The sample has 190,000 or so clones; under 85% are singletons. Sequencing was performed on PBMCs. Receptors originate from a man aged 50 or older in good health and CMV-seronegative. CDR3s include the opening cysteine and the closing phenylalanine or tryptophan. The D gene is left open where the match is weak. Size tells how often a clone was seen (once, few, many) or the class of an expanded clone, and some rows leave it out.

-	-	TRBV27	TRBJ1-2	CASSLSGNSPTNYGYTF	TGTGCCAGCAGTTTGAGCGGGAATAGCCCGACGAACTATGGCTACACCTTC
-	TRBD2	TRBV30	TRBJ2-5	CAWKTSGSYQETQYF	TGTGCCTGGAAGACTAGCGGGAGTTATCAAGAGACCCAGTACTTC
-	TRBD1	TRBV2	TRBJ2-3	CASSLTGVGDTQYF	TGTGCCAGCAGTTTGACAGGGGTAGGAGATACGCAGTATTTT
once	-	TRBV28	TRBJ1-2	CASSSPGAAGRDYGYTF	TGTGCCAGCTCGTCGCCAGGGGCGGCCGGCCGAGACTATGGCTACACCTTC
-	-	TRBV15	TRBJ1-3	CATSRGGAGNTIYF	TGTGCCACCAGCAGAGGGGGCGCTGGAAACACCATATATTTT
-	TRBD1	TRBV7-9	TRBJ1-2	CASSSGQPLHGYTF	TGTGCCAGCAGCTCGGGACAGCCCCTTCATGGCTACACCTTC
few	-	TRBV27	TRBJ1-4	CASSLSGEKLFF	TGTGCCAGCAGTTTATCCGGTGAAAAACTGTTTTTT
-	TRBD2	TRBV7-8	TRBJ2-7	CASSLVGGGVEQYF	TGTGCCAGCAGCTTAGTTGGCGGGGGGGTCGAGCAGTACTTC
-	TRBD1	TRBV4-2	TRBJ1-4	CASSLRDSENEKLFF	TGTGCCAGCAGCCTGCGGGACAGTGAGAATGAAAAACTGTTTTTT
few	-	TRBV7-9	TRBJ1-4	CASSLVGRARGEKLFF	TGTGCCAGCAGCTTAGTAGGGCGGGCCCGAGGGGAAAAACTGTTTTTT
-	-	TRBV19	TRBJ1-5	CASSTSSLNQPQHF	TGTGCCAGTAGTACTTCGAGCCTCAATCAGCCCCAGCATTTT
-	TRBD2	TRBV7-8	TRBJ2-3	CASTLLGLLTGDTQYF	TGTGCCAGCACCTTATTGGGACTATTGACTGGAGATACGCAGTATTTT
-	TRBD1	TRBV7-9	TRBJ2-1	CASSLRDRGRMNEQFF	TGTGCCAGCAGCTTAAGGGACAGGGGTAGAATGAATGAGCAGTTCTTC
-	TRBD1	TRBV4-2	TRBJ1-1	CASSRDISGTGRRVTEAFF	TGTGCCAGCAGCCGAGACATATCCGGGACAGGGAGAAGGGTCACTGAAGCTTTCTTT
-	TRBD1	TRBV10-3	TRBJ2-5	CAIRGTGWGETQYF	TGTGCCATCAGGGGGACAGGGTGGGGGGAGACCCAGTACTTC
-	-	TRBV7-9	TRBJ1-2	CASSYGSDYGYTF	TGTGCCAGCAGTTACGGGAGTGACTATGGCTACACCTTC
-	TRBD1	TRBV5-1	TRBJ2-7	CASSSTGTGITYEQYF	TGCGCCAGCAGCTCTACCGGGACAGGTATTACCTACGAGCAGTACTTC
-	TRBD1	TRBV12-5	TRBJ1-6	CASGLVLGQGTYNSPLHF	TGTGCTAGTGGTTTGGTACTGGGACAGGGGACGTATAATTCACCCCTCCACTTT
-	-	TRBV7-2	TRBJ1-2	CASSSITRGYTF	TGTGCCAGCAGCTCTATTACGAGAGGCTACACCTTC
-	-	TRBV28	TRBJ2-7	CASIGSGPAGEQYF	TGTGCCAGCATCGGGAGCGGTCCCGCGGGCGAGCAGTACTTC
few	-	TRBV7-8	TRBJ2-5	CASSPRTGGTQYF	TGTGCCAGCAGCCCTAGGACCGGGGGGACCCAGTACTTC
-	-	TRBV4-1	TRBJ1-2	CASSKDIMGSYGYTF	TGCGCCAGCAGCAAAGATATAATGGGGAGCTATGGCTACACCTTC
once	TRBD2	TRBV15	TRBJ2-5	CVTGGGETQYF	TGTGTTACGGGCGGGGGTGAGACCCAGTACTTC
-	-	TRBV10-3	TRBJ1-4	CAISGGGATNEKLFF	TGTGCCATCAGTGGGGGGGGTGCAACTAATGAAAAACTGTTTTTT
-	-	TRBV11-2	TRBJ2-7	CASSQAGRLHYEQYF	TGTGCCAGCAGTCAGGCCGGGAGACTTCACTACGAGCAGTACTTC
-	TRBD1	TRBV18	TRBJ2-7	CASSPDRVNEQYF	TGTGCCAGCTCACCTGACAGGGTAAACGAGCAGTACTTC
-	TRBD1	TRBV25-1	TRBJ1-2	CASSPGTGFPFGYTF	TGTGCCAGCAGCCCCGGGACAGGGTTCCCCTTTGGCTACACCTTC
-	TRBD1	TRBV6-5	TRBJ1-2	CASSPGTGSGYGYTF	TGTGCCAGCAGTCCCGGGACAGGGTCGGGCTATGGCTACACCTTC
-	-	TRBV11-2	TRBJ2-5	CASYAGQGGTQYF	TGTGCCAGCTATGCCGGTCAAGGAGGGACCCAGTACTTC
once	-	TRBV19	TRBJ2-5	CASRAGSYQETQYF	TGTGCCAGTAGGGCAGGATCGTACCAAGAGACCCAGTACTTC
-	TRBD2	TRBV28	TRBJ2-2	CASSRTSGLTGELFF	TGTGCCAGCAGTCGGACTAGCGGGTTGACCGGGGAGCTGTTTTTT
-	TRBD1	TRBV4-3	TRBJ2-1	CASSQGGQGAWGEQFF	TGCGCCAGCAGCCAGGGGGGACAGGGGGCTTGGGGTGAGCAGTTCTTC
-	TRBD2	TRBV2	TRBJ2-1	CASSVPSGGSRSYNEQFF	TGTGCCAGCAGTGTACCCAGCGGGGGGTCCCGCTCCTACAATGAGCAGTTCTTC
-	-	TRBV7-2	TRBJ2-7	CASSLELSSYEQYF	TGTGCCAGCAGCTTGGAACTAAGCTCCTACGAGCAGTACTTC
-	-	TRBV11-2	TRBJ2-3	CASSLDISTDTQYF	TGTGCCAGCAGCTTAGATATCAGCACAGATACGCAGTATTTT
-	TRBD2	TRBV4-2	TRBJ2-5	CASSQDRGGARETQYF	TGTGCCAGCAGCCAAGATCGGGGGGGGGCCCGGGAGACCCAGTACTTC
-	-	TRBV28	TRBJ1-2	CASSFARQDANYGYTF	TGTGCCAGCAGTTTCGCCCGACAGGACGCTAACTATGGCTACACCTTC
-	-	TRBV5-1	TRBJ2-5	CASSLAYSQETQYF	TGCGCCAGCAGCTTGGCCTACAGCCAAGAGACCCAGTACTTC
-	TRBD2	TRBV19	TRBJ2-5	CASSIGLWTSGGQETQYF	TGTGCCAGTAGTATAGGGCTCTGGACTAGCGGGGGGCAAGAGACCCAGTACTTC
-	-	TRBV11-2	TRBJ2-3	CASSQGWETPSTDTQYF	TGTGCCAGCAGCCAGGGATGGGAAACCCCATCCACAGATACGCAGTATTTT
-	TRBD1	TRBV25-1	TRBJ1-3	CASSPGQAGNTIYF	TGTGCCAGCAGCCCGGGACAGGCTGGAAACACCATATATTTT